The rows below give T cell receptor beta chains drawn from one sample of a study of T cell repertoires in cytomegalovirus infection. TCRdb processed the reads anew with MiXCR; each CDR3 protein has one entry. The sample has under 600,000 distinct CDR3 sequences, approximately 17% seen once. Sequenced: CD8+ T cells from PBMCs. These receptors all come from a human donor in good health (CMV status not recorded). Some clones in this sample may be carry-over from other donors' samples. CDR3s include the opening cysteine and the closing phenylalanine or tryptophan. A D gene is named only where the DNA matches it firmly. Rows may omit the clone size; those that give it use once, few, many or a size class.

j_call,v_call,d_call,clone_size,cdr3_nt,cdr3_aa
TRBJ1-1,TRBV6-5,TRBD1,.,TGTGCCAGCAGGCCGAGGGGGCGGGACACTGAAGCTTTCTTT,CASRPRGRDTEAFF
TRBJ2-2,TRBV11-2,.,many,TGTGCCAGCAGCTCTGGAAGCTCGAACACCGGGGAGCTGTTTTTT,CASSSGSSNTGELFF
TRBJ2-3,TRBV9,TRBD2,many,TGTGCCAGCAGCGTTGGACTAGCCAGAACAGATACGCAGTATTTT,CASSVGLARTDTQYF
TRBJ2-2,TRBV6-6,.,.,TGTGCCGGCAGTGAGTCGATGAACACCGGGGAGCTGTTTTTT,CAGSESMNTGELFF
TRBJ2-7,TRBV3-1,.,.,TGTGCCAGCAGCCGCGGGACGGCATCCTACGAGCAGTACTTC,CASSRGTASYEQYF
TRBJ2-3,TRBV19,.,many,TGTGCCAGTAATCTTCAACCTACCCTGGGGCCGCAGTATTTT,CASNLQPTLGPQYF
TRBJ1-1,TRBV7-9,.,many,TGTGCCAGCAGCACGTCGAACACTGAAGCTTTCTTT,CASSTSNTEAFF
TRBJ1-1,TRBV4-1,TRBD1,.,TGCGCCAGCAGCCATAGGACAGGGCTAAACACTGAAGCTTTCTTT,CASSHRTGLNTEAFF
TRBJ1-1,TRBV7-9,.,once,TGTGCCAGCAGCCCCCTGCTCGGTGAAGCTTTCTTT,CASSPLLGEAFF
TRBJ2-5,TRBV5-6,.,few,TGTGCCTCCTCCCATGGCGGGGAAGAGACCCAGTACTTC,CASSHGGEETQYF
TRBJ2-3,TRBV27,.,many,TGTGCCAGCAGTTTACGATTCAGTAGCCGCACGGCAGATACGCAGTATTTT,CASSLRFSSRTADTQYF
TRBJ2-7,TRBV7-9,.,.,TGTGCCAGCAGCGATCAGGACATTGGGTACGAGCAGTACTTC,CASSDQDIGYEQYF
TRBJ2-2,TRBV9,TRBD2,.,TGTGCCAGCAGCCCTTGGACTAGCGGACCCACCGGGGAGCTGTTTTTT,CASSPWTSGPTGELFF
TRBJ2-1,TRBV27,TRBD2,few,TGTGCCAGCAGGGATGGACTAGCGGGAGTAGGTTCCTACAATGAGCAGTTCTTC,CASRDGLAGVGSYNEQFF
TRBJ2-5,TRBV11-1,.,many,TGTGCCAGCAGCTTATCTGTGACAGAGAAAGAGACCCAGTACTTC,CASSLSVTEKETQYF
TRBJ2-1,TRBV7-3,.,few,TGTGCCAGCAGCCAGGGGCGACTGTACAATGAGCAGTTCTTC,CASSQGRLYNEQFF
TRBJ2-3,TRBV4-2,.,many,TGTGCCAGCAGCCAAGCCCCGGAAAGCACAGATACGCAGTATTTT,CASSQAPESTDTQYF
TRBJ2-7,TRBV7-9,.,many,TGTGCCAGCAGCTTAGAAAGGGGGGGTATCTCCTACGAGCAGTACTTC,CASSLERGGISYEQYF
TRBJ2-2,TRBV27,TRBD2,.,TGTGCCAGCAGTTTAAGCGTAGCGGGAGGGCCCGACACCGGGGAGCTGTTTTTT,CASSLSVAGGPDTGELFF
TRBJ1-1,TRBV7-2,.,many,TGTGCCACCACGGAATTACCGACGAACACTGAAGCTTTCTTT,CATTELPTNTEAFF
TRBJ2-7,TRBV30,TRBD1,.,TGTGCCTGGAGTGAGGGACAGGGTGGTTACGAGCAGTACTTC,CAWSEGQGGYEQYF
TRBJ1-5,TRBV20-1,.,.,TGCAGTGCTAGAGATCGAAGGGTTGGTCAGCCCCAGCATTTT,CSARDRRVGQPQHF
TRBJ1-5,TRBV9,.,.,TGTGCCAGCAGCGTAGCATGGGATGGCCGGATGTTTGGGGGCAATCAGCCCCAGCATTTT,CASSVAWDGRMFGGNQPQHF
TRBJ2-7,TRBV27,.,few,TGTGCCAGCAGTTTATCAGGGAACAACGAGCAGTACTTC,CASSLSGNNEQYF
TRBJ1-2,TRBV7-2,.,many,TGTGCCAGCAGCTTAGCCCGGGACACTCCTAACTATGGCTACACCTTC,CASSLARDTPNYGYTF
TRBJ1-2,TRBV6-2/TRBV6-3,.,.,TGTGCCAGCAGCCCCAGAGAGGGGCGCAACTATGGCTACACCTTC,CASSPREGRNYGYTF
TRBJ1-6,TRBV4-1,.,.,TGCGCCAGCAGCCAAGATAAGCCGCGGAGTTCACCCCTCCACTTT,CASSQDKPRSSPLHF
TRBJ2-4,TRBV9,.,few,TGTGCCAGCAGCATCAGCCCGGGAAACATTCAGTACTTC,CASSISPGNIQYF
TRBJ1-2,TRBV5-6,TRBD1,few,TGTGCCAGCAGCCTGAAGTTGGACAGGGTTGGGTATGGCTACACCTTC,CASSLKLDRVGYGYTF